What follows describes a single TCR beta chain. Its specificity is not known. The PCR had 60 Vbeta and 13 Jbeta primers. This table comes from immunoSEQ multiplex PCR, and its TCRdb copy is limited to in-frame clones, with some not included. The sample has approximately 240,000 clones, 80% to 90% seen once. With 6 bases removed from V and 7 bases from J, the gap between germline ends came to 9 bases. CDR1 is MGHDK and CDR2 is SYGVNS in the germline V gene. The CDR3 has 12 residues. The record originates from a study of cytomegalovirus exposure and HLA in healthy donors. Study summary: A prior study identified 117 million unique TCR beta sequences from about 200 million T cells. Study conclusions and caveats: CMV antigen specificity was confirmed in vitro for a few CMV-associated chains. Data from an earlier analysis indicated that most TCR beta V segments were productive either about 90% or about 30% of the time. In terms of immune exposure information, only CMV serostatus was available.

The sample was PBMCs. The V and J genes are TRBV25-1 and TRBJ1-4; no clear D gene. The sequence derives from a woman aged 18-29 years in good health and CMV-seronegative. The CDR3 DNA reads as TGTGCCAGCAGAAGGGAGGGTGAAAAACTGTTTTTT. The encoded protein is CASRREGEKLFF.